The present entry profiles one T cell receptor (beta chain) with its context. The antigen remains undetermined. V gave up 4 bases and J gave up 2 bases, with 15 bases separating them. Germline assignment: CDR1 LNHDA and CDR2 SQIVND (reference sequence). The CDR3 extends over 15 amino acids. The sample belongs to a study of STAT5B mutations in CD4+ large granular lymphocyte leukemia. Points from the study as a whole: The CD4+ versus CD8+ T-LGLL clonality difference may reflect limited sample size.

Repertoires were generated with immunoSEQ multiplex PCR, while TCRdb's copy carries only in-frame clones and drops some. The data show tens of thousands of clones, with roughly 80% seen just once and 0.3% to 0.45% held by the top ten. Buffy coats from healthy blood donors served as controls. The V call is TRBV19, the J call TRBJ2-7; D gene unclear. This receptor was obtained from a human donor in good health. The sequenced sample consisted of CD4+ T cells from blood buffy coats. The CDR3 DNA is TGTGCCAGTAGTACCTCCCCGGTTCACCCCTACGAGCAGTACTTC. Translation: CASSTSPVHPYEQYF. The full variable domain, its missing parts supplied by reference TRBV19 and TRBJ2-7, is DGGITQSPKYLFRKEGQNVTLSCEQNLNHDAMYWYRQDPGQGLRLIYYSQIVNDFQKGDIAEGYSVSREKKESFPLTVTSAQKNPTAFYLCASSTSPVHPYEQYFGPGTRLTVT.